This TCR beta chain was found in a study of CD8+ T cells in alopecia areata. Study-wide points: Clonality was higher in lesional than normal scalp, especially in alopecia totalis/universalis.

Isolated RNA was reverse transcribed into cDNA used as the sequencing template. Generated by immunoSEQ multiplex PCR, the TCRdb table keeps only in-frame clones and is missing some. Of around 170,000 clones in the sample, 51% were seen once. The treatment here: oral pan-JAK inhibitor, 5-10 mg twice daily. V lost 6 bases, J lost 8 bases, and 5 bases stayed unmatched. Germline CDR1 MGHDK, CDR2 SYGVNS. The CDR3 has 13 amino acids. A remark on this clone: What it recognizes is unknown.

This material consisted of CD8+ T cells sorted from blood, taken between weeks 51 and 52, from a patient treated with tofacitinib. The source of this sequence is a human donor with alopecia areata. The V gene is TRBV25-1, the J gene TRBJ1-4; TRBD1 agrees at 8 bases. This CDR3 reads CASSGTGYEKLFF. Written as DNA, the CDR3 is TGTGCCAGCAGCGGGACAGGATACGAAAAACTGTTTTTT. The variable domain in full, completed from reference TRBV25-1 and TRBJ1-4, reads EADIYQTPRYLVIGTGKKITLECSQTMGHDKMYWYQQDPGMELHLIHYSYGVNSTEKGDLSSESTVSRIRTEHFPLTLESARPSHTSQYLCASSGTGYEKLFFGSGTQLSVL.